A selection of T cell receptor beta chains follows, all from one sample in a study of identifying expanded T cells in peripheral blood. TCRdb's copy holds only in-frame clones and misses some; the assay was immunoSEQ multiplex PCR. The data hold about 110,000 clones, with 85% to 90% observed a single time. The sequencing sample was made of blood. These receptors came from a person aged 18-70 years in good health. CDR3s include the opening cysteine and the closing phenylalanine or tryptophan. Fields, in order: V gene, J gene, CDR3 protein.

V: TRBV5-1
J: TRBJ1-3
CDR3: CASSGESSGTIYF

V: TRBV7-2
J: TRBJ1-5
CDR3: CASSLTLSQGNQPQHF

V: TRBV20-1
J: TRBJ2-5
CDR3: CSAAGSKTQYF

V: TRBV6-1
J: TRBJ1-4
CDR3: CASSGSFSDRRGKLFF

V: TRBV6-5
J: TRBJ1-5
CDR3: CASTRGQSNQPQHF

V: TRBV19
J: TRBJ2-4
CDR3: CASSMRSGQTYNSAKNIQYF

V: TRBV19
J: TRBJ2-7
CDR3: CAGSPGHTYEQYF

V: TRBV6-6
J: TRBJ1-2
CDR3: CASRYRQRETYGYTF

V: TRBV13
J: TRBJ1-2
CDR3: CASSDLTGRGNSTF

V: TRBV9
J: TRBJ2-5
CDR3: CASSGTSGGAAVGETQYF

V: TRBV5-4
J: TRBJ2-3
CDR3: CASSLAQGASTDTQYF

V: TRBV11-2
J: TRBJ2-1
CDR3: CASSSGTSGLNEQFF

V: TRBV15
J: TRBJ1-1
CDR3: CATSRPPGEGPNTEAFF

V: TRBV18
J: TRBJ2-2
CDR3: CASSPVTGELFF

V: TRBV29-1
J: TRBJ1-6
CDR3: CSVVFPPSSYNSPLHF

V: TRBV5-5
J: TRBJ1-2
CDR3: CASSPDRGLSGYTF

V: TRBV28
J: TRBJ2-3
CDR3: CASSLIDTQYF

V: TRBV27
J: TRBJ2-7
CDR3: CASSRQISYEQYF

V: TRBV19
J: TRBJ1-5
CDR3: CASSLGRAGNQPQHF

V: TRBV5-4
J: TRBJ1-6
CDR3: CASSEGVSPLHF

V: TRBV28
J: TRBJ1-1
CDR3: CASSFVGRTMNTEAFF

V: TRBV2
J: TRBJ1-3
CDR3: CASNWGGRLHSGNTIYF

V: TRBV9
J: TRBJ1-2
CDR3: CASSGLNYGYTF

V: TRBV7-8
J: TRBJ2-7
CDR3: CASSDLDRFYEQYF

V: TRBV5-1
J: TRBJ2-7
CDR3: CASSLEEGAAKNF

V: TRBV28
J: TRBJ2-3
CDR3: CASRGSGGARTDTQYF

V: TRBV10-2
J: .
CDR3: CASSDAVDSFYEQYF

V: TRBV11-2
J: TRBJ1-1
CDR3: CASSLVGGAAFF

V: TRBV7-9
J: TRBJ2-5
CDR3: CASSLDGTETQYF

V: TRBV27
J: TRBJ2-7
CDR3: CASKRWVGGSPEQYF

V: TRBV29-1
J: TRBJ2-5
CDR3: CSVEPGQETQYF

V: TRBV7-9
J: TRBJ1-5
CDR3: CASSLDRQGPNSNQPQHF

V: TRBV4-3
J: TRBJ1-1
CDR3: CASSHYGQVEAFF

V: TRBV4-3
J: TRBJ2-3
CDR3: CASSLQTSTFTDTQYF

V: TRBV2
J: TRBJ2-5
CDR3: CASFVASGARGETQYF

V: TRBV6-6
J: TRBJ1-2
CDR3: CASSYSDRASGYTF

V: TRBV6-5
J: TRBJ1-2
CDR3: CASSHGVGGYTF

V: TRBV18
J: TRBJ2-5
CDR3: CASSTDRGFQETQYF

V: TRBV25-1
J: TRBJ2-2
CDR3: CASSPSGGPTNTGELFF

V: TRBV10-3
J: TRBJ1-6
CDR3: CAIGGRDFSPLHF

V: TRBV6-5
J: TRBJ2-7
CDR3: CASSYLGQGASEQYF

V: TRBV6-5
J: TRBJ2-3
CDR3: CASSYSEGSGDTQYF

V: TRBV19
J: TRBJ2-3
CDR3: CASSMLGQVLDTQYF

V: TRBV30
J: TRBJ1-6
CDR3: CAWSVQGNSPLHF

V: TRBV6-1
J: TRBJ2-1
CDR3: CASSEAKTEQFF

V: TRBV11-3
J: TRBJ2-7
CDR3: CASRGQVFPYEQYF

V: TRBV29-1
J: TRBJ1-2
CDR3: CSVGDSTARGYGYTF